A single sample gave rise to the 6 T cell receptor beta chains below, sequenced in a study of RUNX1 and TCR beta rearrangement in T-cell leukemia. Next generation amplicon sequencing characterized TCR beta DJ and VDJ rearrangements. TCRdb used MiXCR to reprocess the PCR reads, holding one entry per CDR3 protein. The table lists around 290 distinct CDR3 sequences, under 35% of them singletons. Sequencing used blood. The receptors here all came from a male donor with T-cell acute lymphoblastic leukemia.

The chain links TRBV6-2 or TRBV6-3 to TRBJ2-7, with TRBD1 identical over 7 bases. CDR1 is MNHEY and CDR2 is SVGEGT in the germline V gene. Unmatched junction bases numbered 10, after V lost 6 bases and J lost 5 bases. CDR3 length equals 14 residues. DNA for the CDR3: TGTGCCAGCAGCTTAGACAGGGTCATTGACGAGCAGTACTTC. The encoded protein is CASSLDRVIDEQYF.

This clonotype rates as medium-sized. The chain uses TRBV12-3 or TRBV12-4 and TRBJ2-7; D is possibly TRBD1 (5 bases). Trimming pared 0 bases from V and 5 bases from J, leaving 5 bases between. CDR3 size: 12 residues. CDR3 region: CASSLAGDEQYF. For the CDR3, the DNA is TGTGCCAGCAGTTTAGCAGGGGACGAGCAGTACTTC.

In this sample, this clonotype is medium-sized. V gene TRBV7-9 combines with J gene TRBJ1-1; D is undetermined. V was pared by 6 bases and J by 2 bases, with 10 bases between. This CDR3 has 13 amino acids. CDR1 is SEHNR, CDR2 FQNEAQ, per germline (reference sequence). The CDR3 DNA sequence: TGTGCCAGCAGACTGGGTGGAAACACTGAAGCTTTCTTT. This encodes CASRLGGNTEAFF.

Sample share makes this clonotype medium-sized. CDR3 DNA sequence: TGTGCCAGCAGTTCTCTCCGGGACCTAGGGAACACCATATATTTT. Its translation: CASSSLRDLGNTIYF. V gene TRBV12-3 or TRBV12-4 combines with J gene TRBJ1-3; D is possibly TRBD1 (5 bases). This CDR3 has 15 amino acids. V was shortened by 4 bases and J by 7 bases, with 17 bases between the two germline ends.

This clonotype is classed as large. V usage is TRBV20-1 and J usage is TRBJ2-1, with 9 bases aligning to TRBD1. Germline values: CDR1 DFQATT, CDR2 SNEGSKA (reference sequence). CDR3 length: 17 amino acids. The V segment lost 3 bases and the J segment 5 bases; nucleotides outside the gene matches: 14. The CDR3 is CSARAGTGSGRDNEQFF. In DNA, the CDR3 is TGCAGTGCTAGGGCCGGGACAGGGAGTGGAAGGGACAATGAGCAGTTCTTC.

This chain joins TRBV5-1 and TRBJ1-1; 10 bases are shared with TRBD1. Losses at the gene ends were 3 bases for V and 4 bases for J; bases not matched to a gene: 6. Germline CDR1 reads SGHRS; CDR2 reads YFSETQ. The CDR3 totals 15 residues. CDR3 DNA: TGCGCCAGCAGCTCAGGACAGGGGGTGCGCACTGAAGCTTTCTTT. The encoded protein is CASSSGQGVRTEAFF.